Reported below is one T cell receptor (delta chain). In its sample, this clone was seen a few times. The antigen it binds to is not known. No much larger clone exists at a distance of one base, and base qualities are not known. In Kampala, Uganda, pregnant women receiving prenatal care were recruited and their infants were enrolled, and documentation of maternal HIV status was required. Home visits to families took place weekly, and collection of infant clinical information, oral swabs and peripheral blood began at 6 weeks of age and was repeated every 4 months after that. After blood was collected in heparin tubes, PBMC were isolated using Ficoll-Paque density gradient centrifugation and then cryopreserved. The sample originates from a study of delta chains in infants with herpesvirus infections (dated by TCRdb to the early 2020s). As for the study more broadly: The study prospectively followed a Ugandan infant birth cohort from birth to characterize gammadelta T cell responses to primary cytomegalovirus (CMV) infection. gammadelta TCRs were sequenced from PBMC of about 20 CMV-infected infants (one congenitally infected) and roughly eight CMV-uninfected infants with enough sample available. Infant blood samples were grouped into approximate age categories of 1.5, 4, 8 and 12 months. Belgian fetal and cord blood gammadelta TCR data that had been published previously were included solely for comparison and were not produced in this cohort.

Libraries were made using RT-PCR. To generate TCR cDNA, PBMC RNA underwent reverse transcription with SuperScript II using gamma-chain- and delta-chain-specific primers. Purification of cDNA was performed with AMPure XP beads, after which the cDNA was amplified and indexed with Illumina adapters by means of the Nextera XT Index Kit. Sequencing of the gammadelta TCR libraries was done on an Illumina MiSeq using a V2 300-cycle kit. Turning to the authors' computational methods: Using MiXCR v2.1.12, CDR3 sequences were assembled, and reads were mapped onto D, J and V genes obtained from GenBank. VDJtools v1.2.1 was used to analyze the repertoires of the CDR3 clonotypes. For TCRdb, the public reads were processed anew by CATT, and duplicate DNA sequences were folded into one row. What appears here as the V and J calls and clone size reflects TCRdb's work, not the paper's. The sample has more than 950 delta-chain clones on record, roughly 29% of them singletons. 15% to 20% of the sample belongs to the ten largest clones.

Here is what the overall study found, with its caveats: The public clonotype was found only at the first time point after infection and was absent in uninfected infants and in those infected after 120 days. Presence of the public clonotype at levels below the detection limit might still occur in CMV-uninfected infants. Limitations noted by the authors included a small sample size and a lack of race- or environment-matched controls, because nearly all Ugandans acquire CMV before adulthood.

Material: peripheral blood, obtained at time point 3 of longitudinal follow-up. The TCR comes from a human donor who was a Ugandan infant, either HIV-exposed or HIV-unexposed (not recorded which).

The CDR3 here reads CACDTLGGAGAPDTDKLIF. The DNA is TGTGCCTGTGACACATTGGGAGGTGCTGGGGCTCCGGACACCGATAAACTCATCTTT. The chain is encoded by TRDV2 joined to TRDJ1; TRDD3 could be the D gene, as 6 bases match. CDR1 and CDR2 are read off the germline V gene as GEAIGNYY and EKD. The V and J ends are trimmed by 1 base and 0 bases, leaving 23 bases between them. The CDR3 sequence holds 19 residues, the cysteine and phenylalanine included. Only CDR3 DNA is held: 57 bases, read in frame from base 1.